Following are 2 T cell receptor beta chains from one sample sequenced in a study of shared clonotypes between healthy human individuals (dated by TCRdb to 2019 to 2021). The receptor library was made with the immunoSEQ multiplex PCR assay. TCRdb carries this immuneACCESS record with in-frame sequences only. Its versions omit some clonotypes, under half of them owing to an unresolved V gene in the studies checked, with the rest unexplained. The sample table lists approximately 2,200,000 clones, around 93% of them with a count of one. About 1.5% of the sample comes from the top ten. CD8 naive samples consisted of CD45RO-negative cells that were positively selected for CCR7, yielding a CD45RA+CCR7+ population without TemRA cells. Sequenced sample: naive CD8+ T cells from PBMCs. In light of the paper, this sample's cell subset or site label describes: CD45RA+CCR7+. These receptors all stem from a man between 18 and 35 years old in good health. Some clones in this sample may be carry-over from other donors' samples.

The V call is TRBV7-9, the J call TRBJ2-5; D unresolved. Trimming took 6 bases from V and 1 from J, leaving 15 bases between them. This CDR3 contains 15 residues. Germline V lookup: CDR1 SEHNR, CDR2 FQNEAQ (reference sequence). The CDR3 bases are TGTGCCAGCAGTTCGTGGGAATACCTCCAAGAGACCCAGTACTTC. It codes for CASSSWEYLQETQYF.

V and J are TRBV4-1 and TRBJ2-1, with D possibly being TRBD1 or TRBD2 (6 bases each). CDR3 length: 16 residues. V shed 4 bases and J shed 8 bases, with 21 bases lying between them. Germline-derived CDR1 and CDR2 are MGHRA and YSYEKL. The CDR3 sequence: CASSPKGGRVRYEQFF. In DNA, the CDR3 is TGCGCCAGCAGCCCCAAGGGGGGCAGGGTCAGGTATGAGCAGTTCTTC.